These 10 T cell receptor beta chains share one sample of origin, sequenced in a study of control samples from healthy donors and cancer patients (dated by TCRdb to the early 2020s). The library came from the immunoSEQ multiplex PCR assay. TCRdb retrieved this table from immuneACCESS and kept in-frame rearrangements only. Not all clones are present; in checked studies, unresolved V genes account for under half, and no reason is known for the remainder. This sample comprises around 120,000 clones, 75% to 90% of them detected only once. The top ten hold less than 1.5% of the sample. Sequenced: PBMCs. Source of these receptors: a woman in her forties or fifties with colorectal cancer.

The rearrangement links TRBV19 to TRBJ1-5, with 7 bases that match TRBD1. This CDR3 spans 14 amino acids. Per germline, CDR1 LNHDA and CDR2 SQIVND (reference sequence). The junction had 3 bases not matched to a gene; V was cut back by 4 bases and J by 3 bases. This CDR3 is CASSRTGVNQPQHF. The CDR3, as DNA: TGTGCCAGTAGTAGAACAGGGGTCAATCAGCCCCAGCATTTT.

This clone came up once. This chain links TRBV5-6 with TRBJ1-6, with D perhaps TRBD1 (5 bases). Germline lookup yields CDR1 SGHDT and CDR2 YYEEEE. Trimming removed 0 bases from V and 6 bases from J, with 22 bases in between. This CDR3 spans 19 amino acids. The CDR3 nucleotides read TGTGCCAGCAGCTTGGTAGCAGGTTGGGTGGCAGGGAGTAATTCACCCCTCCACTTT. Translation gives CASSLVAGWVAGSNSPLHF. Full variable domain (remainder filled in from reference TRBV5-6 and TRBJ1-6): DAGVTQSPTHLIKTRGQQVTLRCSPKSGHDTVSWYQQALGQGPQFIFQYYEEEERQRGNFPDRFSGHQFPNYSSELNVNALLLGDSALYLCASSLVAGWVAGSNSPLHFGNGTRLTVT.

The rearrangement uses TRBV10-3 and TRBJ2-3; 8 bases are a match to TRBD2. This CDR3 comprises 16 residues. After removal of 0 bases from V and 0 bases from J, the junction contained 2 bases not matched to a gene. Germline values: CDR1 ENHRY, CDR2 SYGVKD. CDR3: CAISESSGGSTDTQYF. Written as DNA, the CDR3 is TGTGCCATCAGTGAGTCGTCGGGAGGGAGCACAGATACGCAGTATTTT.

This sequence joins TRBV21-1 and TRBJ2-1; the table calls TRBD1, which could not be checked here. TRBV21-1 is a pseudogene. CDR3 length: 16 residues. In nucleotides, the CDR3 is TGTGCCAGCCCGTGTCAGGGGGAGCCGTTCTACAATGAGCAGTTCTTC. It specifies CASPCQGEPFYNEQFF.

This chain joins TRBV10-3 and TRBJ2-1, with 7 bases that match TRBD2. CDR3 length: 14 residues. V lost 1 base to trimming and J lost 8 bases; unmatched junction nucleotides: 5. CDR1 and CDR2 from the germline V gene are ENHRY and SYGVKD. CDR3 sequence: CAISELQLAYEQFF. CDR3 bases: TGTGCCATCAGTGAGTTACAACTAGCGTATGAGCAGTTCTTC.

This chain links TRBV29-1 with TRBJ1-4, with 8 nucleotides matching TRBD1. The CDR3 sequence is 14 residues long. Trimming removed 5 bases from V and 7 bases from J; junction bases left unmatched: 9. Germline-derived CDR1 and CDR2 are SQVTM and ANQGSEA. DNA of the CDR3: TGCAGCGTTCTACCAGGGGGCGGGGGTGAAAAACTGTTTTTT. Amino acids: CSVLPGGGGEKLFF.

The V gene is TRBV6-5, the J gene TRBJ1-3; 9 bases match TRBD1. Looked up from germline, CDR1 is MNHEY and CDR2 is SVGAGI. V was pared by 6 bases and J by 4 bases, with 4 bases of the junction left unmatched. This CDR3 has 14 amino acids. The CDR3 nucleotides are TGTGCCAGCAGGGGGACAGGGCAGGGAAACACCATATATTTT. It yields the protein CASRGTGQGNTIYF.

The chain links TRBV29-1 to TRBJ2-1; 11 bases line up with TRBD1. CDR1 SQVTM and CDR2 ANQGSEA come from the germline V gene. The J segment lost 7 bases and the V segment lost 6 bases, leaving 2 bases of the junction unmatched. CDR3 length: 12 amino acids. The CDR3 loop reads CSVRDRGNEQFF. The CDR3 nucleotides are TGCAGCGTGCGGGACAGGGGGAATGAGCAGTTCTTC.

This clone was recorded at least ten times. V usage is TRBV19 and J usage is TRBJ2-2; D gene unclear. The V end was cut by 5 bases, the J end by 6 bases, with 19 bases between. CDR3 length: 16 residues. Looked up from germline, CDR1 is LNHDA and CDR2 is SQIVND (reference sequence). The CDR3 DNA reads as TGTGCCAGTAGTCCGCTATTGGGGTTAACAGCCGGGGAGCTGTTTTTT. Protein: CASSPLLGLTAGELFF.

The chain couples TRBV10-3 to TRBJ2-5, with TRBD2 matching over 9 bases. Germline CDR1 and CDR2: ENHRY and SYGVKD. The CDR3 extends over 15 amino acids. Unmatched junction bases numbered 4, after V lost 5 bases and J lost 0 bases. This CDR3 is CAISPSSGNQETQYF. Here the CDR3 DNA reads TGTGCCATCAGTCCCTCTAGCGGGAACCAAGAGACCCAGTACTTC.